This T cell receptor beta chain was obtained from a study of CD8+ T cells in alopecia areata. Whole-study context: Treated patients took oral tofacitinib at 5 to 10 mg twice daily.

Notes on the study in general: Normal-skin resident alphabeta T cells also appear among scalp sample sequences. Lesional scalp displayed greater clonality than normal scalp, most notably in alopecia totalis/universalis.

cDNA reverse transcribed from extracted RNA served as the sequencing template. Repertoires were generated with immunoSEQ multiplex PCR, while TCRdb's copy carries only in-frame clones and drops some. This sample yields 150,000 or so clones, of which about nine tenths are seen a single time; about 16% belongs to the top ten. Regarding this clone: Its antigen is unidentified. The same CDR3 arises from other DNA sequences in this sample as well.

Trimming took 3 bases from V and 7 from J, leaving 7 bases between them. CDR3 length: 12 residues. From germline, CDR1 is SGHVS and CDR2 FQNEAQ. Peripheral blood and lesional scalp punch biopsies were taken from alopecia areata patients. The starting material was CD8+ T cells sorted from blood, obtained at week 0. This sequence was found in a human donor with alopecia areata. The chain uses TRBV7-8 and TRBJ2-1, with no clear D. The DNA of the CDR3 is TGTGCCAGCAGCTTGGTGGGGAATGAGCAGTTCTTC. Translation: CASSLVGNEQFF.